Given below is one T cell receptor beta chain in context. Trimming left V 4 bases short and J 6 bases short, with 19 bases between. This CDR3 comprises 16 residues. Per the germline V gene, CDR1 is LNHDA and CDR2 is SQIVND (reference sequence). Survey-level TCR beta sequencing used the immunoSEQ assay. The assay was immunoSEQ multiplex PCR, and TCRdb's table has in-frame clones only and misses some. The data hold under 55,000 clones, with approximately 95% observed a single time. The sequenced sample was PBMCs. The rearrangement joins TRBV19 to TRBJ2-1, with D possibly matching TRBD1 (7 bases). The sequence came from a man aged 35 to 55 with rheumatoid arthritis. The CDR3 loop reads CASSTLGGGEANEQFF. The CDR3 bases are TGTGCCAGTAGTACCCTTGGAGGGGGCGAAGCCAATGAGCAGTTCTTC.